This T cell receptor beta chain was profiled in a study of cytomegalovirus exposure and HLA in healthy donors. Study conclusions and caveats: Per published accounts, TCR beta sequences correctly predicted the HLA-A and HLA-B alleles of most subjects. Most CMV-associated TCR beta chains were later found to appear HLA-restricted.

CDR3 length: 14 residues. V lost 5 bases to trimming and J lost 0 bases, with 9 bases between them. Per germline, CDR1 SGHTA and CDR2 FQGTGA. This clone was found once. Its cognate antigen is unknown. The PCR employed 60 Vbeta primers together with 13 Jbeta primers. Original analysis: In a later analysis, of around 80 million unique beta chains, some 10 million appeared in at least two donors. This table comes from immunoSEQ multiplex PCR, and its TCRdb copy is limited to in-frame clones, with some not included. Clonal size and the V and J genes are those of that table, whereas D and trimming came from the DNA. Found here are some 200,000 clones, 82% of them singletons; the top ten hold 0.08% to 0.1%.

The chain is built from TRBV7-3 and TRBJ2-3, with D possibly TRBD2 on 6 matching bases. The TCR comes from a boy between 2 and 15 years old in good health and CMV-seronegative. Sequenced material: PBMCs. CDR3 sequence: CASSPGVSTDTQYF. In nucleotides, the CDR3 is TGTGCCAGCAGCCCGGGAGTTAGCACAGATACGCAGTATTTT.